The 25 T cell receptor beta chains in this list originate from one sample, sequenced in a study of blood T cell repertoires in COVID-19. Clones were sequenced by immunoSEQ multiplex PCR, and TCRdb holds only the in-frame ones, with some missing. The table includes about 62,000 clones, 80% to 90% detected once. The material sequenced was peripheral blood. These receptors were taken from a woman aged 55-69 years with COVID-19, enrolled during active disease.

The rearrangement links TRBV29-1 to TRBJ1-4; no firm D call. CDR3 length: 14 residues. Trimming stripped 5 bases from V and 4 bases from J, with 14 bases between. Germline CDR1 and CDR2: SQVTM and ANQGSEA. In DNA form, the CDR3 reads TGCAGCGTTACCCCCTCCGGCGGTAATGAAAAACTGTTTTTT. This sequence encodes CSVTPSGGNEKLFF.

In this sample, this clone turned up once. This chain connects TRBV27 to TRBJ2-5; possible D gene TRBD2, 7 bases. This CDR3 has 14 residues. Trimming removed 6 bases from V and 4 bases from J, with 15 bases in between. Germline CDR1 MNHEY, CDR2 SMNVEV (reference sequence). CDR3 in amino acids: CASSSVRGGETQYF. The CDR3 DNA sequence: TGTGCCAGCAGCTCAGTGAGGGGGGGAGAGACCCAGTACTTC.

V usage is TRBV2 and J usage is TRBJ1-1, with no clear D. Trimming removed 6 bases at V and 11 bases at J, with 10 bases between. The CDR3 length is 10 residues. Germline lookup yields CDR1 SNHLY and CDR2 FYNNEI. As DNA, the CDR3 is TGTGCCAGCAGGAGGGTGGCGGCTTTCTTT. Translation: CASRRVAAFF.

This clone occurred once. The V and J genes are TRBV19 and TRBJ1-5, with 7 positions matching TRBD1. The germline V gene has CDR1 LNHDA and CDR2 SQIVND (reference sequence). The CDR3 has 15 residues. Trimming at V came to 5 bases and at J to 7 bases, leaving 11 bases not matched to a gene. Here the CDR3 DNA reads TGTGCCAGTAGTGCAACAGGGGAAGAAGACCAGCCCCAGCATTTT. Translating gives CASSATGEEDQPQHF.

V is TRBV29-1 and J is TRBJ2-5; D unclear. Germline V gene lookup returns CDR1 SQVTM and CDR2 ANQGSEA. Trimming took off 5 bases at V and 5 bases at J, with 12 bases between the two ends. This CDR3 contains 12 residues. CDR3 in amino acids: CSVTPERETQYF. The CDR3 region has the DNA TGCAGCGTTACTCCGGAGCGTGAGACCCAGTACTTC.

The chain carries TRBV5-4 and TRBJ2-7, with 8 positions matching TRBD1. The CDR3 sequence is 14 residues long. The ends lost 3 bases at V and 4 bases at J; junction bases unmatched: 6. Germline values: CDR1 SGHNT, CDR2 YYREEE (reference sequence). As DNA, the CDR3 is TGTGCCAGCAGCTCTGGACAGGGACGATACGAGCAGTACTTC. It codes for CASSSGQGRYEQYF.

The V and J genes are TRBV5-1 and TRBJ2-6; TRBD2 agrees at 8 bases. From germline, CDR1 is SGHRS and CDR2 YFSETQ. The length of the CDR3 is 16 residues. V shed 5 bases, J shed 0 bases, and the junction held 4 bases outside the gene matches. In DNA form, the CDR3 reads TGCGCCAGCAGTGCGGGGGGCAACTCTGGGGCCAACGTCCTGACTTTC. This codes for CASSAGGNSGANVLTF.

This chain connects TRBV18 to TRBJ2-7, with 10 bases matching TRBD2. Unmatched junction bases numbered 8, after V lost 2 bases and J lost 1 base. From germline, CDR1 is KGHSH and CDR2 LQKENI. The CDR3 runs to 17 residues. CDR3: CASSPGLAGDLSYEQYF. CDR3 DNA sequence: TGTGCCAGCTCACCAGGCCTAGCGGGGGACCTTTCCTACGAGCAGTACTTC.

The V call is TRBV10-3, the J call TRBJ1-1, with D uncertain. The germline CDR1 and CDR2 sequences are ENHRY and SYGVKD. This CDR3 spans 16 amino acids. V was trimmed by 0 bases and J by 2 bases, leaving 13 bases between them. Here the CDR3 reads CAISESGGGRNTEAFF. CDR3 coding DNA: TGTGCCATCAGTGAGTCGGGCGGAGGGCGAAACACTGAAGCTTTCTTT.

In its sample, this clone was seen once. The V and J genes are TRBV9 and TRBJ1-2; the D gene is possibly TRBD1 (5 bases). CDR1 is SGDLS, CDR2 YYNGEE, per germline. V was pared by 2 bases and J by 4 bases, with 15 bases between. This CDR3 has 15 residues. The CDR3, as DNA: TGTGCCAGCAGCGTCCCGGCGGGGGACGTCTATGGCTACACCTTC. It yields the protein CASSVPAGDVYGYTF.

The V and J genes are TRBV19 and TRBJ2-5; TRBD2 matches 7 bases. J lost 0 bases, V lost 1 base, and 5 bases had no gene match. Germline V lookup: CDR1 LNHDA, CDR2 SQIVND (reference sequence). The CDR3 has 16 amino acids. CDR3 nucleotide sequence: TGTGCCAGTAGTATAGGGCTAGCGGAGCACCAAGAGACCCAGTACTTC. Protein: CASSIGLAEHQETQYF.

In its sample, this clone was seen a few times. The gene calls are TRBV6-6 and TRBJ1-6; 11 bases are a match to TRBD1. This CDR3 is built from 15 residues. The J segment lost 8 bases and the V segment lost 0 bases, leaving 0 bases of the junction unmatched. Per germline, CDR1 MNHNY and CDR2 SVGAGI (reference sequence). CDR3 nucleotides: TGTGCCAGCAGTTACTCGGGACAGGGGGATTCACCCCTCCACTTT. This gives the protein CASSYSGQGDSPLHF.

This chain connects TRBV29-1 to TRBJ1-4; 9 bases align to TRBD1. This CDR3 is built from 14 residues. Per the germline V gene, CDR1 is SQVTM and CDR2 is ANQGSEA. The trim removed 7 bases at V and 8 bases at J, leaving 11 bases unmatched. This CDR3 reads CSAERDRVGEKLFF. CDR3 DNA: TGCAGCGCCGAAAGGGACAGGGTAGGCGAAAAACTGTTTTTT. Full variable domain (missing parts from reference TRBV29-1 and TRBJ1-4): SAVISQKPSRDICQRGTSLTIQCQVDSQVTMMFWYRQQPGQSLTLIATANQGSEATYESGFVIDKFPISRPNLTFSTLTVSNMSPEDSSIYLCSAERDRVGEKLFFGSGTQLSVL.

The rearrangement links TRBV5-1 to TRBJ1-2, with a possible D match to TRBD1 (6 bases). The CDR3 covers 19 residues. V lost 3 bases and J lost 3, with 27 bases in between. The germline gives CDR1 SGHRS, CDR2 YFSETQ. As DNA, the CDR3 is TGCGCCAGCAGCTCCCCTGCCCGGGACATAGGGAGCGCGGACTATGGCTACACCTTC. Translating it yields CASSSPARDIGSADYGYTF.

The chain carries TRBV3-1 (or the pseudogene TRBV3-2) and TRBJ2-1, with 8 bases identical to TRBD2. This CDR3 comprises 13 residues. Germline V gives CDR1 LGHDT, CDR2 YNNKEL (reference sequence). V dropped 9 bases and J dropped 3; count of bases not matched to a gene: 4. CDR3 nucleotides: TGTGCCAGTACGGGAGGGTACTACAATGAGCAGTTCTTC. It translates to CASTGGYYNEQFF.

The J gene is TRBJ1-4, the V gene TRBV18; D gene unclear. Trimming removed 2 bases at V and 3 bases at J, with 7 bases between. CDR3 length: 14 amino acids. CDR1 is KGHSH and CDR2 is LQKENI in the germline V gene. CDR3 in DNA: TGTGCCAGCTCACCAAGGAGGGCTAATGAAAAACTGTTTTTT. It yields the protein CASSPRRANEKLFF.

The CDR3 region is CASSYPRDTQYF. CDR3 sequence (DNA): TGTGCCAGCAGTTACCCTAGAGATACGCAGTATTTT. The chain uses TRBV6-5 and TRBJ2-3; D gene uncertain. V was cut by 2 bases and J by 5 bases, with 5 bases left in between. CDR3 length: 12 amino acids. In germline, CDR1 is MNHEY, CDR2 SVGAGI.

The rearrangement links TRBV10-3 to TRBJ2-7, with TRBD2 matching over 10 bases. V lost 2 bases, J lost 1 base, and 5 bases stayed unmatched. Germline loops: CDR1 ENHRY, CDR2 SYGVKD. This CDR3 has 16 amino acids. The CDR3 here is CAISEPGTSASYEQYF. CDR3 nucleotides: TGTGCCATCAGTGAGCCCGGGACTAGCGCGTCCTACGAGCAGTACTTC.

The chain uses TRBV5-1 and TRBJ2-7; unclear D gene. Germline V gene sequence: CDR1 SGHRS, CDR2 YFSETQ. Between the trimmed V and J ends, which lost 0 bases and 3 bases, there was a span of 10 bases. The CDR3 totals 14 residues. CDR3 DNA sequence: TGCGCCAGCAGCTTGGCCAACAATCTCTACGAGCAGTACTTC. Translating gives CASSLANNLYEQYF. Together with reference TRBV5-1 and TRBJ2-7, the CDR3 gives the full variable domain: KAGVTQTPRYLIKTRGQQVTLSCSPISGHRSVSWYQQTPGQGLQFLFEYFSETQRNKGNFPGRFSGRQFSNSRSEMNVSTLELGDSALYLCASSLANNLYEQYFGPGTRLTVT.

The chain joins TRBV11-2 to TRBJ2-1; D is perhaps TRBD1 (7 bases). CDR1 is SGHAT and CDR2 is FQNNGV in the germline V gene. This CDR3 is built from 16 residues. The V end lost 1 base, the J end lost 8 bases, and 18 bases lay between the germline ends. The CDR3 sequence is CASSLGGGQTRHEQFF. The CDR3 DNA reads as TGTGCCAGCAGCTTAGGTGGGGGACAGACTAGGCATGAGCAGTTCTTC.

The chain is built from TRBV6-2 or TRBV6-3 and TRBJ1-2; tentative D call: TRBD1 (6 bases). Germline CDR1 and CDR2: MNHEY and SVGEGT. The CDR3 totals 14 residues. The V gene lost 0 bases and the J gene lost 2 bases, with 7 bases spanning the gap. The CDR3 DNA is TGTGCCAGCAGTTACTCCGGACAGAACTATGGCTACACCTTC. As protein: CASSYSGQNYGYTF.

The CDR3 sequence is CASRWTGYNQPQHF. DNA of the CDR3: TGTGCCAGTAGATGGACGGGATACAATCAGCCCCAGCATTTT. This chain connects TRBV19 to TRBJ1-5; D gene uncertain. V was trimmed by 6 bases and J by 3 bases, leaving 12 bases between them. The CDR3 runs to 14 residues. The germline V gene has CDR1 LNHDA and CDR2 SQIVND (reference sequence).

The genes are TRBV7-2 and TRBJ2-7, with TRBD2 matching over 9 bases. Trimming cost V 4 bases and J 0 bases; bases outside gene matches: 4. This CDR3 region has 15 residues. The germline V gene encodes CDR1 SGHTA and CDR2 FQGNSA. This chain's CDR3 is CASSSAGGLSYEQYF. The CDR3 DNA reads TGTGCCAGCAGCTCAGCGGGAGGCCTCTCCTACGAGCAGTACTTC.

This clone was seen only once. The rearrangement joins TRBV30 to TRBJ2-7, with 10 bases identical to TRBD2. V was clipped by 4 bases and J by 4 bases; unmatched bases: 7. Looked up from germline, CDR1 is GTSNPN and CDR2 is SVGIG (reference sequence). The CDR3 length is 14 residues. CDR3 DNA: TGTGCCTGGAACCCTAGCGGGAGCCCGTACGAGCAGTACTTC. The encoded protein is CAWNPSGSPYEQYF.

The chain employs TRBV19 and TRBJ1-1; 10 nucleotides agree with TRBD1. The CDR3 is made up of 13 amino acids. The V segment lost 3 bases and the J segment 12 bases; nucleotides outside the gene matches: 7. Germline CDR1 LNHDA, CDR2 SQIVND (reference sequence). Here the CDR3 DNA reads TGTGCCAGTAGTATCCTGACAGGGGGCGAGTCTTTCTTT. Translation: CASSILTGGESFF.